The clone carrying this TCR beta chain was found a few times. Time point meaning: persistent/refractory GD, antithyroid drugs over 5 years with positive TRAb. The TCR library was made from RNA that had been extracted from PBMCs in TRIzol. Researchers made TCR beta libraries by using iRepertoire HTBI primers and running Arm-PCR on CDR3 regions. TCRdb reprocessed the multiplex PCR reads with MiXCR, giving one entry per CDR3 protein. This sample yields fewer than 400,000 distinct CDR3 sequences, of which less than 25% are seen a single time; less than 25% belongs to the top ten. This sample was included in a study of regulatory T cells in long-lasting Graves disease. The V end was cut by 2 bases, the J end by 8 bases, with 15 bases between. CDR3 size: 13 residues. Germline V gene data show CDR1 as DFQATT and CDR2 as SNEGSKA (reference sequence).

The receptor was isolated from a female donor with Graves disease. The sequenced sample was peripheral blood mononuclear cells (PBMCs), obtained when the disease was refractory, from a patient treated with antithyroid drugs. The chain links TRBV20-1 to TRBJ1-2, with D possibly TRBD1 on 5 matching bases. CDR3 residues: CSARKQGLEGYTF. The DNA of the CDR3 is TGCAGTGCTAGAAAGCAGGGTCTGGAGGGCTACACCTTC.